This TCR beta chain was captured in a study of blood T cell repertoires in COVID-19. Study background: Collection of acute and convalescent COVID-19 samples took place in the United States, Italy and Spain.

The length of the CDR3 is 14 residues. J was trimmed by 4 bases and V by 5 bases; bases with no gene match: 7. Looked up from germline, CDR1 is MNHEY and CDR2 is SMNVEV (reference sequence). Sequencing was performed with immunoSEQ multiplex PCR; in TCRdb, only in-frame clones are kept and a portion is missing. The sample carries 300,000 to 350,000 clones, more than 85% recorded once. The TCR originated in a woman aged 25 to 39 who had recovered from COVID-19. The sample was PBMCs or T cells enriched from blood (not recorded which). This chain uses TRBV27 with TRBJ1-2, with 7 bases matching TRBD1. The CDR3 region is CASSQARDSYGYTF. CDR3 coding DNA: TGTGCCAGCAGTCAAGCCCGGGACAGCTATGGCTACACCTTC.